These 5 T cell receptor beta chains were sequenced from one sample in a study of long-term antiretroviral therapy in people with HIV. Version v3.0 of the immunoSEQ assay ran at survey level. Data came from immunoSEQ multiplex PCR; TCRdb stores just in-frame clones and leaves some out. The sample holds 20,000 to 30,000 clones, 85% to 90% seen once. The specimen was unsorted PBMCs, collected about 5 years after starting antiretroviral therapy. These receptors came from a man between 35 and 55 years old with HIV.

This clone was detected only once. CDR3: CASSSYSGRFNEQFF. CDR3 in DNA: TGCGCCAGCAGCTCGTATTCGGGACGCTTCAATGAGCAGTTCTTC. The V gene is TRBV5-1, the J gene TRBJ2-1; D is tentatively TRBD1 or TRBD2 (5 bases each). This CDR3 region has 15 residues. Looked up from germline, CDR1 is SGHRS and CDR2 is YFSETQ. Trimming shortened V by 3 bases and J by 6 bases, and 16 bases separated the two germline ends.

This rearrangement joins TRBV28 to TRBJ1-2, with 8 bases fitting TRBD1. With V trimmed by 6 bases and J by 0 bases, 3 bases remained unmatched. Germline assignment: CDR1 MDHEN and CDR2 SYDVKM. The CDR3 is 14 amino acids. The CDR3 loop reads CASSGQGSNYGYTF. DNA of the CDR3: TGTGCCAGCAGCGGACAGGGCTCTAACTATGGCTACACCTTC.

The genes are TRBV7-9 and TRBJ1-2; D gene unclear. The V gene lost 5 bases and the J gene lost 4 bases, with 14 bases spanning the gap. The CDR3 sequence is 14 residues long. Germline V gene lookup returns CDR1 SEHNR and CDR2 FQNEAQ (reference sequence). CDR3 sequence reads: CASSDSSLVYGYTF. The CDR3 DNA sequence: TGTGCCAGCAGCGATTCTTCGTTAGTCTATGGCTACACCTTC.

The chain employs TRBV28 and TRBJ2-2; a possible D gene is TRBD2 (5 bases). V dropped 3 bases and J dropped 1 base, with 6 bases sitting between them. From germline, CDR1 is MDHEN and CDR2 SYDVKM. The CDR3 sequence is 14 residues long. This chain's CDR3 is CASSLDWNTGELFF. The DNA of the CDR3 is TGTGCCAGCAGTTTGGACTGGAACACCGGGGAGCTGTTTTTT.

This chain connects TRBV5-6 to TRBJ2-7; TRBD2 aligns across 7 bases. V was pared by 0 bases and J by 6 bases, with 6 bases of the junction left unmatched. Germline CDR1 is SGHDT and CDR2 is YYEEEE. The CDR3 is 14 residues long. CDR3 nucleotides: TGTGCCAGCAGCTTGGGGCGGGAGTCACGCGAGCAGTACTTC. Protein product: CASSLGRESREQYF. Combining the CDR3 with reference TRBV5-6 and TRBJ2-7 gives the whole variable domain DAGVTQSPTHLIKTRGQQVTLRCSPKSGHDTVSWYQQALGQGPQFIFQYYEEEERQRGNFPDRFSGHQFPNYSSELNVNALLLGDSALYLCASSLGRESREQYFGPGTRLTVT.